This T cell receptor (beta chain) stems from a study of beta chain features in type 1 diabetes. Study observations and caveats: No resolution was reached here on whether HLA type influences TCRB rearrangement. For type 1 diabetes patients, VDJ junctions showed fewer insertions and more deletions.

To note about this clone: Its antigen is not known.

Expressed TCRB transcripts were sequenced because the isolated RNA had all been reverse transcribed beforehand. It was found that naive, central memory and regulatory T cell samples averaged about 3.4 million reads. This table comes from immunoSEQ multiplex PCR, and its TCRdb copy is limited to in-frame clones, with some not included. The data show about 620,000 clones, around 16% seen once. The CDR3 totals 14 residues. Germline CDR1 is SEHNR and CDR2 is FQNEAQ (reference sequence). Trimming took off 6 bases at V and 5 bases at J, with 17 bases between the two ends. One heparinised draw of blood, averaging about 116 mL, came from each donor.

The receptor comes from a man aged 18 to 35 in good health. The sample was naive CD4+ T cells from blood. This rearrangement joins TRBV7-9 to TRBJ2-7, with D perhaps matching TRBD1 or TRBD2 (5 bases each). This CDR3 is CASSSRGVRDEQYF. DNA for the CDR3: TGTGCCAGCAGTTCAAGAGGGGTGAGGGACGAGCAGTACTTC.